This TCR beta chain was documented in a study of blood T cell repertoires in COVID-19. There are a few counts of this clone. This CDR3 region has 16 residues. CDR1 is LNHDA and CDR2 is SQIVND in the germline V gene (reference sequence). Trimming took off 6 bases at V and 1 base at J, with 16 bases between the two ends. The table came from immunoSEQ multiplex PCR; TCRdb's copy has only in-frame clones and leaves some out. The sample has approximately 85,000 clones, roughly 88% seen once; the top ten hold 25% to 30%. V is TRBV19 and J is TRBJ1-5; D call uncertain. The material sequenced was peripheral blood. The receptor was isolated from a man between 45 and 60 years old with active or convalescent COVID-19. CDR3 sequence reads: CASSGRGFGSNQPQHF. CDR3 DNA sequence: TGTGCCAGTAGCGGGAGAGGGTTTGGGAGCAATCAGCCCCAGCATTTT.